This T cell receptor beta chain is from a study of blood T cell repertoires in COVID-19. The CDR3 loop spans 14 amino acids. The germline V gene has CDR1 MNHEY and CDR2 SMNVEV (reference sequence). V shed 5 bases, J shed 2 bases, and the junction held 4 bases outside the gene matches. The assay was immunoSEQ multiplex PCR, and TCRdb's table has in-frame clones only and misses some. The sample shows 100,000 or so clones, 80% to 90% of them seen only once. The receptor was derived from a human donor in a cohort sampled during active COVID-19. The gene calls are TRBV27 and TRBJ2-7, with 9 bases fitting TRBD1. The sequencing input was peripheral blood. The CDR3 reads CASSRGQGAYEQYF. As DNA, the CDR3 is TGTGCCAGCAGTAGGGGACAGGGTGCCTACGAGCAGTACTTC.